These 19 T cell receptor beta chains came from one sample sequenced in a study of post-analysis software for immune sequencing data. The antigens these receptors bind are not known. General observations from the study: Several TRBV segments were more frequent in patients than controls; TRBV5-6, TRBV5-1 and TRBV20-1 belonged to this group.

Each TCR beta cDNA library carried unique molecular identifiers. TCRdb ran MiXCR on the PCR reads and lists one entry per CDR3 protein. There are 700,000 to 800,000 distinct CDR3 sequences in the sample; just under 30% occur only once, and more than 0.55% lies in the top ten. The sample taken for sequencing was blood. The receptor set was obtained from a girl aged 5-17 years with multiple sclerosis.

The CDR3: CASSVAPATYGYTF. The DNA for the CDR3 is TGTGCCAGCAGCGTAGCTCCGGCGACCTATGGCTACACCTTC. The V and J genes are TRBV9 and TRBJ1-2; no reliable D call. Germline V gene sequence: CDR1 SGDLS, CDR2 YYNGEE. CDR3 length: 14 residues. V was cut by 0 bases and J by 4 bases, with 10 bases left in between.

This chain links TRBV20-1 with TRBJ2-5, with TRBD2 matching 12 bases. The ends lost 6 bases at V and 2 bases at J; junction bases unmatched: 13. Per germline, CDR1 DFQATT and CDR2 SNEGSKA (reference sequence). CDR3 length: 17 amino acids. DNA of the CDR3: TGCAGTGCCACCTCATACGGACTAGCGGGGATTCAAGAGACCCAGTACTTC. The encoded protein is CSATSYGLAGIQETQYF.

In DNA, the CDR3 is TGTGCCAGCAGCTCCATGAGCGGGGGACGCACAGATACGCAGTATTTT. It encodes CASSSMSGGRTDTQYF. This chain connects TRBV7-2 to TRBJ2-3, with 8 nucleotides matching TRBD2. The V gene's germline CDR1 is SGHTA and CDR2 FQGNSA. Trimming took 4 bases from V and 1 from J; bases not matched to a gene: 7. The length of the CDR3 is 16 residues.

This rearrangement joins TRBV20-1 to TRBJ2-1; TRBD2 agrees at 12 bases. The CDR3 is 15 residues long. V lost 3 bases and J lost 4; bases outside the gene matches: 4. Germline CDR1 is DFQATT and CDR2 is SNEGSKA (reference sequence). For the CDR3, the DNA is TGCAGTGCTAGTCAAACTAGCGGGGGGTACAATGAGCAGTTCTTC. Residues: CSASQTSGGYNEQFF.

A note on this clonotype: The junction departs from germline at one end; a sequencing error may be responsible. This chain uses TRBV19 with TRBJ2-1, with D possibly TRBD2 on 5 matching bases. Germline CDR1 and CDR2: LNHDA and SQIVND (reference sequence). The CDR3 spans 15 residues. CDR3 amino acids: CAGSASGISYNEQFF. The CDR3 DNA reads as TGTGCCGGTAGCGCCAGCGGTATCTCCTACAATGAGCAGTTCTTC.

The genes are TRBV7-2 and TRBJ1-2, with a possible D match to TRBD1 (6 bases). Germline values: CDR1 SGHTA, CDR2 FQGNSA. The CDR3 is 16 residues long. V shed 6 bases and J shed 4 bases, with 21 bases lying between them. CDR3 in DNA: TGTGCCAGCAGTCGGTCCCCCCGACAGGACTCCTATGGCTACACCTTC. This codes for CASSRSPRQDSYGYTF.

This clonotype has a count of ten or more. The chain is built from TRBV7-9 and TRBJ2-4; 7 nucleotides line up with TRBD1. CDR1 and CDR2 from the germline V gene are SEHNR and FQNEAQ (reference sequence). The junction had 18 bases not matched to a gene; V was cut back by 5 bases and J by 11 bases. This CDR3 has 16 residues. The CDR3 spells CASSRGQVPGHLLQYF. DNA of the CDR3: TGTGCCAGCAGCCGCGGACAGGTCCCCGGGCATTTACTTCAGTACTTC.

This clonotype has a handful of counts. The CDR3, as DNA: TGTGCCAGCAGCGAGGAGCCGGGCTATGGCTACACCTTC. This gives the protein CASSEEPGYGYTF. This rearrangement joins TRBV7-9 to TRBJ1-2; no clear D gene. This CDR3 comprises 13 residues. V was clipped by 5 bases and J by 4 bases, with 11 bases between them. Germline assignment: CDR1 SEHNR and CDR2 FQNEAQ (reference sequence).

The chain combines TRBV20-1 with TRBJ2-1; tentative D call: TRBD1 (6 bases). Germline CDR1 reads DFQATT; CDR2 reads SNEGSKA (reference sequence). This CDR3 is built from 14 residues. V was clipped by 6 bases and J by 6 bases, with 18 bases between them. For the CDR3, the DNA is TGCAGTGCGGGTGGACTGGCCAGGGGCAATGAGCAGTTCTTC. Residues: CSAGGLARGNEQFF.

The rearrangement links TRBV20-1 to TRBJ1-5; the D gene is possibly TRBD1 (6 bases). Germline CDR1 reads DFQATT; CDR2 reads SNEGSKA (reference sequence). This CDR3 region has 15 residues. V lost 0 bases and J lost 7, with 16 bases in between. CDR3 nucleotides: TGCAGTGCTAGAGACCCGGGACATTTTCGCCAGCCCCAGCATTTT. This encodes CSARDPGHFRQPQHF.

This clonotype was picked up a small number of times. The chain combines TRBV27 with TRBJ2-7; TRBD1 matches 8 bases. This CDR3 is 14 amino acids long. From germline, CDR1 is MNHEY and CDR2 SMNVEV (reference sequence). The V gene end was trimmed by 6 bases and the J gene end by 2 bases; junction bases not matched to a gene: 6. The chain's CDR3 is CASRPVDRAYEQYF. CDR3 DNA: TGTGCCAGCAGGCCAGTGGACAGGGCCTACGAGCAGTACTTC.

This clonotype was found a few times. The CDR3 DNA reads as TGCGCCAGCAGCTTGGCCGCGGAAATCTTTGAGCAGTTCTTC. It translates to CASSLAAEIFEQFF. The chain has TRBV5-1 and TRBJ2-1; D gene uncertain. Germline V gene data show CDR1 as SGHRS and CDR2 as YFSETQ. CDR3 length: 14 amino acids. Trimming shortened V by 0 bases and J by 9 bases, and 13 bases separated the two germline ends.

The chain joins TRBV6-5 to TRBJ1-3; D is unresolved. Trimming shortened V by 6 bases and J by 0 bases, and 9 bases separated the two germline ends. CDR1 is MNHEY and CDR2 is SVGAGI in the germline V gene. The CDR3 covers 14 residues. The CDR3 region is CASSEGNSGNTIYF. Written as DNA, the CDR3 is TGTGCCAGCAGCGAGGGAAACTCTGGAAACACCATATATTTT.

This clonotype was seen ten or more times. The CDR3 loop is CASRRTLGLAQETQYF. As DNA, the CDR3 is TGTGCCAGCAGGCGCACGCTTGGCCTAGCGCAAGAGACCCAGTACTTC. This chain uses TRBV7-9 with TRBJ2-5; weak D call: TRBD2 (6 bases). V lost 6 bases to trimming and J lost 2 bases, with 19 bases between them. Germline CDR1 reads SEHNR; CDR2 reads FQNEAQ (reference sequence). The CDR3 covers 16 residues.

The V gene is TRBV20-1, the J gene TRBJ2-7; 7 bases are a match to TRBD2. The J segment lost 2 bases and the V segment lost 3 bases, leaving 4 bases of the junction unmatched. Germline lookup yields CDR1 DFQATT and CDR2 SNEGSKA (reference sequence). The CDR3 extends over 13 amino acids. DNA for the CDR3: TGCAGTGCTAGTCCTAGCGGCCCCTACGAGCAGTACTTC. Translation: CSASPSGPYEQYF.

This clonotype was found a few times. This chain connects TRBV6-2 or TRBV6-3 to TRBJ2-7; D may correspond to TRBD1 or TRBD2 (5 bases each). The CDR3 totals 14 residues. Trimming took off 6 bases at V and 3 bases at J, with 15 bases between the two ends. CDR1 is MNHEY and CDR2 is SVGEGT in the germline V gene. The CDR3 here is CASRYAGTYYEQYF. In nucleotides, the CDR3 is TGTGCCAGCAGATATGCAGGGACCTACTACGAGCAGTACTTC.

This clonotype turned up a few times. The chain has TRBV12-3 or TRBV12-4 and TRBJ2-1; TRBD1 agrees at 7 bases. This CDR3 is built from 15 residues. V was pared by 7 bases and J by 8 bases, with 14 bases of the junction left unmatched. CDR3 DNA sequence: TGTGCCAGCACCCGAGGGGGCAATTTAGTGGATGAGCAGTTCTTC. This codes for CASTRGGNLVDEQFF.

The V gene is TRBV5-1, the J gene TRBJ2-5; D may correspond to TRBD1 or TRBD2 (5 bases each). Germline V gene lookup returns CDR1 SGHRS and CDR2 YFSETQ. This CDR3 spans 13 amino acids. The V end was cut by 4 bases, the J end by 5 bases, with 12 bases between. This CDR3 reads CASSAGTSETQYF. DNA of the CDR3: TGCGCCAGCAGCGCCGGGACCTCTGAGACCCAGTACTTC.

This clonotype has more than one count but fewer than ten. CDR3 sequence: CASSRTPGQYGYTF. CDR3 DNA: TGCGCCAGCAGCCGAACTCCGGGACAGTATGGCTACACCTTC. V gene TRBV4-3 combines with J gene TRBJ1-2; 7 positions agree with TRBD1. With V trimmed by 4 bases and J by 5 bases, 7 bases remained unmatched. The CDR3 totals 14 residues. CDR1 is LGHNA, CDR2 YSLEER, per germline.